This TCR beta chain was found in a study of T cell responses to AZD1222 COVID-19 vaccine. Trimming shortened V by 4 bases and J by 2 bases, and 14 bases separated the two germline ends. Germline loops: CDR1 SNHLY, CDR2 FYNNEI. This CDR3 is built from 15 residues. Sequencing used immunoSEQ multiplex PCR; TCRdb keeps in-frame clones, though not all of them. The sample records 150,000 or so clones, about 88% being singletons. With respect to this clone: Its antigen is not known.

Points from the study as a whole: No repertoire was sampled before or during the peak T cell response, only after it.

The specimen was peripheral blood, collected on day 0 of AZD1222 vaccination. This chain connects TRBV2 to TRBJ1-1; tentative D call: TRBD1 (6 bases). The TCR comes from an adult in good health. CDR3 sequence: CASSGRGGRNTEAFF. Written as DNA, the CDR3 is TGTGCCAGCAGTGGCCGAGGGGGGAGAAACACTGAAGCTTTCTTT.